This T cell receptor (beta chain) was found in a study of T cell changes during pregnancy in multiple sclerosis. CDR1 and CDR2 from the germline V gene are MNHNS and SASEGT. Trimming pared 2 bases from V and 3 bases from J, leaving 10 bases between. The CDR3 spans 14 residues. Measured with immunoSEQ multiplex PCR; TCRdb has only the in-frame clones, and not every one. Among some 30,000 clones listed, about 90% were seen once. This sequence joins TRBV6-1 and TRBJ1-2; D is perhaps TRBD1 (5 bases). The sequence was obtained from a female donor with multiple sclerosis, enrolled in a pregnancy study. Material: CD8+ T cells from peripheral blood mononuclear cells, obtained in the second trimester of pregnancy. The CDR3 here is CASSETWGDYGYTF. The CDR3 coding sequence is TGTGCCAGCAGTGAAACGTGGGGGGACTATGGCTACACCTTC.